These 3 T cell receptor beta chains were sequenced from one sample in a study of T cells in women clearing cervical HPV infection (dated by TCRdb to the late 2010s). Receptors were amplified or captured by the immunoSEQ multiplex PCR assay. Held by TCRdb, this immuneACCESS table contains in-frame sequences only and omits some clones. Under half of the omission traces to an unresolved V gene where checked; the cause of the rest is unknown. The table for this sample lists 30,000 to 50,000 clones. Jointly, the top ten make up 4.8% of the sample. Material for sequencing was blood buffy coat. The receptors were gathered from a woman aged 18 to 69 with a cervical HPV16 infection that either progressed to CIN3+ or cleared (not recorded which).

A note on this clone: The read is 3 residues too short to cover the CDR3 end, so that end is filled in from the germline J gene. The chain combines TRBV12-3 or TRBV12-4 with TRBJ2-3, with a weak D call TRBD1 (6 bases). This CDR3 region has 15 residues. With 3 bases removed from V and 6 bases from J, the gap between germline ends came to 16 bases. CDR3 loop: CASSFLRGSGDTQYF. The covered CDR3 bases are TGTGCCAGCAGTTTCCTAAGGGGGAGCGGTGATACG.

Comment on this clone: The CDR3 goes on 3 residues after the read ends, and that part is filled in from the germline J gene. The chain couples TRBV14 to TRBJ1-4, with D perhaps matching TRBD1 (5 bases). This CDR3 spans 15 amino acids. V gave up 1 base and J gave up 7 bases, with 13 bases separating them. Germline V gene data show CDR1 as SGHDN and CDR2 as FVKESK. The CDR3 reads CASSQGRGGSEKLFF. CDR3 DNA, as far as it was read: TGTGCCAGCAGCCAAGGAAGGGGCGGCAGTGAAAAA.

Notes on this clone: The CDR3 end falls 3 residues outside the read, so it is completed with the germline J gene. The rearrangement links TRBV18 to TRBJ2-7; the match to TRBD1 covers 8 bases. Germline CDR1 is KGHSH and CDR2 is LQKENI. This CDR3 region has 14 residues. Unmatched junction bases numbered 7, after V lost 6 bases and J lost 3 bases. CDR3 DNA (partial): TGTGCCAGCTCCTCCGGGACAGGTGACTACGAG. It is translated as CASSSGTGDYE. The complete CDR3 protein is CASSSGTGDYEQYF. Full variable domain (rest looked up from reference TRBV18 and TRBJ2-7): NAGVMQNPRHLVRRRGQEARLRCSPMKGHSHVYWYRQLPEEGLKFMVYLQKENIIDESGMPKERFSAEFPKEGPSILRIQQVVRGDSAAYFCASSSGTGDYEQYFGPGTRLTVT.